The present entry profiles one T cell receptor (beta chain) with its context. This CDR3 comprises 17 residues. The V gene's germline CDR1 is SGHDT and CDR2 YYEEEE. J gave up 2 bases and V 0 bases, and 10 bases lay outside the gene matches. With listed TCR primers and previously described methods, bulk TCR libraries were prepared. Via MiXCR, TCRdb re-called the PCR reads, giving one row per CDR3 protein. The profile shows approximately 100,000 distinct CDR3 sequences, roughly a third of them singletons. These data belong to a study of molecular identifiers for immune sequencing clone quantification. Sorting selected naive CD8 T cells with a CD8+CD4-CCR7+CD45RA+ phenotype.

The rearrangement links TRBV5-6 to TRBJ2-7; 8 bases are a match to TRBD2. This TCR was recovered from a human donor in good health. Some libraries in this study had Jurkat cell RNA spiked in. Material: naive CD8+ T cells from blood, with Jurkat cell RNA spiked in. Noted subset: FACS-sorted CD8+CD4-CCR7+CD45RA+ naive T cells. CDR3 amino acids: CASSLVREGQFTYEQYF. The CDR3 region has the DNA TGTGCCAGCAGCTTGGTTCGGGAGGGCCAATTTACCTACGAGCAGTACTTC.